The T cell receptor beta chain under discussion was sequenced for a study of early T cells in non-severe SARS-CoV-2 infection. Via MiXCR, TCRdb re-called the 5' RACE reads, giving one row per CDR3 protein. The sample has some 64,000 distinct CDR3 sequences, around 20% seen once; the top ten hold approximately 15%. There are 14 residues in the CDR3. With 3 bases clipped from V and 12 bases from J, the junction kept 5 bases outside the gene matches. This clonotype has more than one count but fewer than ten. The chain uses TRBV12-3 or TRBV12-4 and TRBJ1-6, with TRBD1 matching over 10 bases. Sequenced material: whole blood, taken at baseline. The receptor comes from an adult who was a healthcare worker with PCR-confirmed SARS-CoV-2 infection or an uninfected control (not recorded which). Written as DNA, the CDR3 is TGTGCCAGCAGTTTTCAGGACAGGGGGAGACCCCTCCACTTT. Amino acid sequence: CASSFQDRGRPLHF.